These 10 T cell receptor beta chains were sequenced from one sample in a study of beta chain features in type 1 diabetes. The entirety of the isolated RNA underwent reverse transcription, so expressed TCRB transcripts were sequenced. Clones were read by immunoSEQ multiplex PCR, and TCRdb kept only the in-frame ones, dropping some. The sample includes 400,000 to 550,000 clones, roughly 11% seen only once; the top ten take approximately 0.05%. Material for sequencing was naive CD4+ T cells from blood. The receptors here all came from a woman between 18 and 29 years old in good health.

There are a few counts of this clone. CDR3 DNA sequence: TGTGCCACCAGCAGAGATATGCAGGGACCGGGCGAGCAGTACGTC. Its protein product is CATSRDMQGPGEQYV. This chain links TRBV15 with TRBJ2-7; D possibly matches TRBD1 or TRBD2 (5 bases each). CDR1 and CDR2 (germline): LNHNV, YYDKDF (reference sequence). V lost 0 bases and J lost 6, with 15 bases in between. The CDR3 runs to 15 residues.

The J gene is TRBJ1-5, the V gene TRBV5-6; the D is unclear. Trimming shortened V by 5 bases and J by 9 bases, and 18 bases separated the two germline ends. The germline V gene encodes CDR1 SGHDT and CDR2 YYEEEE. This CDR3 region has 14 residues. Here the CDR3 reads CASSYGLAVGPQHF. As DNA, the CDR3 is TGTGCCAGCAGTTACGGACTTGCCGTGGGGCCCCAGCATTTT. The full variable domain, in which reference TRBV5-6 and TRBJ1-5 provide the parts outside the CDR3, is DAGVTQSPTHLIKTRGQQVTLRCSPKSGHDTVSWYQQALGQGPQFIFQYYEEEERQRGNFPDRFSGHQFPNYSSELNVNALLLGDSALYLCASSYGLAVGPQHFGDGTRLSIL.

The V call is TRBV19, the J call TRBJ2-1; TRBD1 matches 7 bases. Germline lookup yields CDR1 LNHDA and CDR2 SQIVND (reference sequence). CDR3 length: 13 amino acids. Losses at the gene ends were 6 bases for V and 6 bases for J; bases not matched to a gene: 5. CDR3 nucleotides: TGTGCCAGTAGAAGGGGGCTAGCCAATGAGCAGTTCTTC. The encoded protein is CASRRGLANEQFF.

In its sample, this clone was seen a few times. The gene calls are TRBV7-9 and TRBJ2-1; D unresolved. Germline CDR1 SEHNR, CDR2 FQNEAQ (reference sequence). The CDR3 runs to 15 residues. V dropped 1 base and J dropped 1 base, with 8 bases sitting between them. The CDR3 bases are TGTGCCAGCAGCTTAGTGGGGATGTCCTACAATGAGCAGTTCTTC. Amino acid sequence: CASSLVGMSYNEQFF.

This clone has a handful of counts. The chain carries TRBV19 and TRBJ2-3, with D unclear. The CDR3 has 14 amino acids. Per the germline V gene, CDR1 is LNHDA and CDR2 is SQIVND (reference sequence). The V end lost 6 bases, the J end lost 8 bases, and 18 bases lay between the germline ends. In DNA, the CDR3 is TGTGCCAGTAGGGTGGACCGGGCAACGGCTACGCAGTATTTT. The encoded protein is CASRVDRATATQYF.

The rearrangement links TRBV7-9 to TRBJ2-5; D is unresolved. The germline V and J ends were trimmed by 3 bases and 3 bases, with 5 bases remaining between them. CDR1 is SEHNR and CDR2 is FQNEAQ in the germline V gene (reference sequence). CDR3 length: 12 amino acids. The CDR3 DNA is TGTGCCAGCAGCTTGCTTGAAGAGACCCAGTACTTC. Protein sequence: CASSLLEETQYF.

The table lists this clone with a few counts. The V gene is TRBV19, the J gene TRBJ2-2, with D possibly matching TRBD1 (5 bases). The germline CDR1 and CDR2 sequences are LNHDA and SQIVND (reference sequence). V was clipped by 6 bases and J by 6 bases, with 14 bases between them. CDR3 size: 14 residues. This CDR3 is CASRATPGPGELFF. For the CDR3, the DNA is TGTGCCAGTAGAGCGACTCCAGGGCCCGGGGAGCTGTTTTTT. Filled out from reference TRBV19 and TRBJ2-2, the complete variable domain reads DGGITQSPKYLFRKEGQNVTLSCEQNLNHDAMYWYRQDPGQGLRLIYYSQIVNDFQKGDIAEGYSVSREKKESFPLTVTSAQKNPTAFYLCASRATPGPGELFFGEGSRLTVL.

The chain recombines TRBV9 with TRBJ1-6; perhaps TRBD1 as D (6 bases). This CDR3 has 15 residues. Germline CDR1 reads SGDLS; CDR2 reads YYNGEE. The ends were cut back, 3 bases at V and 10 bases at J, with 17 bases in the middle. CDR3 nucleotide sequence: TGTGCCAGCAGCGCCCAACCTCAGGGGCGGTCACCCCTCCACTTT. Translated: CASSAQPQGRSPLHF.

The CDR3 protein is CAISGGGSGREQFF. Written as DNA, the CDR3 is TGTGCCATCAGTGGGGGCGGGAGTGGAAGGGAGCAGTTCTTC. The chain couples TRBV10-3 to TRBJ2-1; 7 bases are a match to TRBD2. Germline lookup yields CDR1 ENHRY and CDR2 SYGVKD. The CDR3 has 14 residues. V was clipped by 4 bases and J by 10 bases; unmatched bases: 10.

The chain carries TRBV7-2 and TRBJ2-5; D might be TRBD2 (6 bases). TRBJ2-7 explains the end of the DNA better; the J call may be wrong. This CDR3 spans 16 amino acids. Germline values: CDR1 SGHTA, CDR2 FQGNSA. The CDR3 DNA is TGTGCCAGCAGCCAAACCAGGTTGGCGGGAAACTACGAGCAGTACTTC. It specifies CASSQTRLAGNYEQYF.